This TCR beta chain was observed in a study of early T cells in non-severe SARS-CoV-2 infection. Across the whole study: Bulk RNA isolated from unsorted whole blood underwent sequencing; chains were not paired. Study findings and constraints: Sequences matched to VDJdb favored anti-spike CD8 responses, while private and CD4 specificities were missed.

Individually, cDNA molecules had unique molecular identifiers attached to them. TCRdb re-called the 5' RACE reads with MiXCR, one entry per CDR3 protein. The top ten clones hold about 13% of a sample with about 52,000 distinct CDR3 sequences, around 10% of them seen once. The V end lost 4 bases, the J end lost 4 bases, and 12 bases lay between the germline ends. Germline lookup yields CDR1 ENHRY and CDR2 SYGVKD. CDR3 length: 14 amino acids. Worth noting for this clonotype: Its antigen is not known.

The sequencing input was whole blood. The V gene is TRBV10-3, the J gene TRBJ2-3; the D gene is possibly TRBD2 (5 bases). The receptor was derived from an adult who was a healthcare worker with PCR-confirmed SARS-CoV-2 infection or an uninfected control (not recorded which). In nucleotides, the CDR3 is TGTGCCATCAGTGGGACTGGGATCGCAGATACGCAGTATTTT. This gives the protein CAISGTGIADTQYF.